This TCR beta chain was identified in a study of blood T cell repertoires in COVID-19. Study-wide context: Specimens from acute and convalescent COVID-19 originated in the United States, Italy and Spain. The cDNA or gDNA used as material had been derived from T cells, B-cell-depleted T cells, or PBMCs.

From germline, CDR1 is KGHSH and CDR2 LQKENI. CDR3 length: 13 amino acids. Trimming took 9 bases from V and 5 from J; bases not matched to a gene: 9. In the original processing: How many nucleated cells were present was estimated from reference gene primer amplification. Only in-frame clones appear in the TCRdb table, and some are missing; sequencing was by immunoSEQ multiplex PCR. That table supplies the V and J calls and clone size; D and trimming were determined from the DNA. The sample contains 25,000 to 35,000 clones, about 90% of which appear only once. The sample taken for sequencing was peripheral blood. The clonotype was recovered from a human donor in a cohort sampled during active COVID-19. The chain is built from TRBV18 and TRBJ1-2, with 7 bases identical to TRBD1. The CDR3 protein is CASSWDSQYGYTF. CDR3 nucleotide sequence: TGTGCCAGTTCTTGGGACAGTCAGTATGGCTACACCTTC.